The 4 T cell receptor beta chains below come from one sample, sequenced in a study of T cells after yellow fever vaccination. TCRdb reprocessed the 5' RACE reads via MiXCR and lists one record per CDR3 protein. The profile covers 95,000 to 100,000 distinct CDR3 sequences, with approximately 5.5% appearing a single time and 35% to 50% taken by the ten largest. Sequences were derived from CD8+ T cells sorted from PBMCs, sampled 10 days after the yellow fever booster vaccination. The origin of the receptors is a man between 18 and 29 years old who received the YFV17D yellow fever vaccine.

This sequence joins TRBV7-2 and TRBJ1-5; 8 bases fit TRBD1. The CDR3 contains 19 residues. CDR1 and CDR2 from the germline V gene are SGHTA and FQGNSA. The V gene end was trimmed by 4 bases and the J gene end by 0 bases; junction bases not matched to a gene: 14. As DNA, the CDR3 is TGTGCCAGCAGCTCCCGGCCCGGGACAGGTGCCTATAGCAATCAGCCCCAGCATTTT. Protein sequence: CASSSRPGTGAYSNQPQHF.

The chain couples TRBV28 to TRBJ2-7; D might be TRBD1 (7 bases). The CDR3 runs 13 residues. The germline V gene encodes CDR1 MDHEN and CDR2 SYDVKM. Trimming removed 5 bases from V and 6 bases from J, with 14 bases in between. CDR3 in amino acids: CASSTEGATEQYV. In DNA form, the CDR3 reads TGTGCCAGCAGTACGGAGGGGGCAACCGAGCAGTACGTC.

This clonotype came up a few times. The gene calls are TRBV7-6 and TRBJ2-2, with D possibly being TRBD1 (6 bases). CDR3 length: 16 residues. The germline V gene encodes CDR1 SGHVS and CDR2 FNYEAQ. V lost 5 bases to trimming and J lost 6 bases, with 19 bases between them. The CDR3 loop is CASSLHQGKRAGELFF. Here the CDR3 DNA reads TGTGCCAGCAGCCTACATCAGGGGAAACGGGCCGGGGAGCTGTTTTTT.

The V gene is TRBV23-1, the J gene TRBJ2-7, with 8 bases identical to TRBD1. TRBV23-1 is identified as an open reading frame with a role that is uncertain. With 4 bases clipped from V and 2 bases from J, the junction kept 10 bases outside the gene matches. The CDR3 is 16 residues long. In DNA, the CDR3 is TGCGCCAGCAGTCGGCTCGGCCAGGGGGCCCCCTACGAGCAGTACGTC. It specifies CASSRLGQGAPYEQYV.